This TCR beta chain derives from a study of T cells after posttransplantation cyclophosphamide. Study-wide findings and caveats: TRB clonality was highly associated with recipient CMV seropositivity and reactivation.

The CDR3 consists of 19 residues. Germline CDR1 is SGHAT and CDR2 is FQNNGV. Trimming removed 0 bases from V and 6 bases from J; junction bases left unmatched: 14. Data came from immunoSEQ multiplex PCR; TCRdb stores just in-frame clones and leaves some out. The repertoire holds roughly 7,000 clones, with 85% to 95% as singletons. Turning to this clone: The antigen remains undetermined.

Busulfan-fludarabine conditioning, marrow transplant, and cyclophosphamide on days +3 and +4 were administered. This specimen consisted of CD8+ T cells sorted from blood, obtained after allogeneic stem cell transplant with posttransplant cyclophosphamide. This sequence was found in a male patient aged 60-70 years who received an allogeneic stem cell transplant from a related donor and was CMV-positive. Some of the T cells may derive from the graft donor. The chain recombines TRBV11-2 with TRBJ2-2; 9 bases match TRBD1. CDR3: CASSLEWGQGDGGAGELFF. DNA of the CDR3: TGTGCCAGCAGCTTAGAATGGGGACAGGGTGACGGCGGGGCCGGGGAGCTGTTTTTT.